This T cell receptor (beta chain) was identified in a study of immune evolution from preneoplasia to lung adenocarcinoma. Germline V gene sequence: CDR1 SGDLS, CDR2 YYNGEE. The CDR3 covers 16 residues. Trimming left V 0 bases short and J 0 bases short, with 10 bases between. TCRdb's table, derived via immunoSEQ multiplex PCR, lists solely in-frame clones and lacks some. In the table there are tens of thousands of clones, roughly 76% of which are singletons. The chain is built from TRBV9 and TRBJ1-3; D is possibly TRBD1 (6 bases). This clonotype was sampled from a person between 60 and 69 years old with lung adenocarcinoma. Sequences were obtained from FFPE invasive lung adenocarcinoma tissue. The CDR3 DNA reads TGTGCCAGCAGCGTAGTTGGACAGAGCTCTGGAAACACCATATATTTT. It is translated as CASSVVGQSSGNTIYF.